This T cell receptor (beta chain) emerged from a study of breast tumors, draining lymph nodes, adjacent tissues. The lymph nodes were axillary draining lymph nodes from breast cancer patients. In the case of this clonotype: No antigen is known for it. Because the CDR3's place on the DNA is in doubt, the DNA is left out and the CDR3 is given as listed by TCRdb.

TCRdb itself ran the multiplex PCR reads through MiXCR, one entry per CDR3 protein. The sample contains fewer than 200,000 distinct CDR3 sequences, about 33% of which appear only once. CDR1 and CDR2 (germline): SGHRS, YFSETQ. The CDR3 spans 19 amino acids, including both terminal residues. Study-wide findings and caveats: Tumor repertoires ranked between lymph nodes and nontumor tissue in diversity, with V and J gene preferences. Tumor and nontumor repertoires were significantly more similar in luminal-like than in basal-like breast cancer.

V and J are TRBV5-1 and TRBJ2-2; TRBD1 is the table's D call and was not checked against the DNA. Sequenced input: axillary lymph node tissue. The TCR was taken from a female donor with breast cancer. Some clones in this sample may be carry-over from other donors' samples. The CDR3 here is CASSIRAVLRARDTGELFF.